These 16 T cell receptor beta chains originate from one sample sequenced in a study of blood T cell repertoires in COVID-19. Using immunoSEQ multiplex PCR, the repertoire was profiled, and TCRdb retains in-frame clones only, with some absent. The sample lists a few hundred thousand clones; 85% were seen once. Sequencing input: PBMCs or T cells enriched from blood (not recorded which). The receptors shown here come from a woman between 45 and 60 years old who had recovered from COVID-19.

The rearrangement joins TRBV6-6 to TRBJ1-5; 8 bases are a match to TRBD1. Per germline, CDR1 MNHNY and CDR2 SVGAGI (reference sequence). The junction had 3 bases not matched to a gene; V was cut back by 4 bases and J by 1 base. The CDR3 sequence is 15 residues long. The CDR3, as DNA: TGTGCCAGCAGTTCCAGGACAGGGAGCAATCAGCCCCAGCATTTT. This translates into CASSSRTGSNQPQHF.

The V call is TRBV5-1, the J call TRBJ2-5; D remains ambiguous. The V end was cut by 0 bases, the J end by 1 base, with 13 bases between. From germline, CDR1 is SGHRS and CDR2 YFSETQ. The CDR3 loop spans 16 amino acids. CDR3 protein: CASSLGQRTFQETQYF. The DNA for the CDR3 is TGCGCCAGCAGCTTGGGGCAGCGAACCTTCCAAGAGACCCAGTACTTC.

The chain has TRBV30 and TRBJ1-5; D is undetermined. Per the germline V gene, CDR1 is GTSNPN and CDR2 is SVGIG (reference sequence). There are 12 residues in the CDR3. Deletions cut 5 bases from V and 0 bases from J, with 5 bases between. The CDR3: CAWGYSNQPQHF. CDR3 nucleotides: TGTGCCTGGGGTTATAGCAATCAGCCCCAGCATTTT.

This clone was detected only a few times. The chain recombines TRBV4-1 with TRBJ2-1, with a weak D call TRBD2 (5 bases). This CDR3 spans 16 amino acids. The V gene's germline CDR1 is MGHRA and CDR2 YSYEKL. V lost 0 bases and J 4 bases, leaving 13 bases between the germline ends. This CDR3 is CASSQEGSGYYNEQFF. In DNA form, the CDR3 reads TGCGCCAGCAGCCAAGAGGGGAGCGGCTATTACAATGAGCAGTTCTTC.

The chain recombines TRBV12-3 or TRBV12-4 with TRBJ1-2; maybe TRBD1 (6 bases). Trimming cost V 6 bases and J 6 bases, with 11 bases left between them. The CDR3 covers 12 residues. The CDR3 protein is CASSLQGNGYTF. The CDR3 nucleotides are TGTGCCAGCAGCCTACAGGGAAATGGCTACACCTTC.

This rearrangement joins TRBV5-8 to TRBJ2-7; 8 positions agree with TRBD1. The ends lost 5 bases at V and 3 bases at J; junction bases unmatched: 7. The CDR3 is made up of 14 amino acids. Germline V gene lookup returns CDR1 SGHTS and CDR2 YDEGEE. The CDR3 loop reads CASRNIQGGYEQYF. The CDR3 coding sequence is TGTGCCAGCAGGAATATACAGGGGGGCTACGAGCAGTACTTC.

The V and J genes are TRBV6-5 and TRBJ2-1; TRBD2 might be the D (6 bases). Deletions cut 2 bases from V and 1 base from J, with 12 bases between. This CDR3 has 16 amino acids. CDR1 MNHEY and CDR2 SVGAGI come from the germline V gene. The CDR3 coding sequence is TGTGCCAGCAGTTACCTCAGGAGGGCGTCCTACAATGAGCAGTTCTTC. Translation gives CASSYLRRASYNEQFF.

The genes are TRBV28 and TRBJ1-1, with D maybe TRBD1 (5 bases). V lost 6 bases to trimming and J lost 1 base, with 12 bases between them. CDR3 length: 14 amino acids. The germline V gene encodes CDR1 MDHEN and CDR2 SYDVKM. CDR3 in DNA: TGTGCCAGCAGGGCGGACAACGCGAACACTGAAGCTTTCTTT. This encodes CASRADNANTEAFF.

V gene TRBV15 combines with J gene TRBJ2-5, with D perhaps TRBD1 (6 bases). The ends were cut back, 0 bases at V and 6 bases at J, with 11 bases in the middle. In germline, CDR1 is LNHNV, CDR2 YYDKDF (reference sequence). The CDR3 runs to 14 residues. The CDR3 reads CATSRDKTGQTQYF. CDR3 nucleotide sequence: TGTGCCACCAGCAGAGATAAGACAGGTCAGACCCAGTACTTC.

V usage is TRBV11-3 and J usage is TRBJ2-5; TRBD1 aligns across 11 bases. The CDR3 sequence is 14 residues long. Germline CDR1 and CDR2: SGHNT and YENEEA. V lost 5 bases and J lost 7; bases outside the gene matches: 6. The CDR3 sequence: CASSQRGQGGTQYF. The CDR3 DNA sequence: TGTGCCAGCAGCCAGAGGGGACAGGGGGGGACCCAGTACTTC.

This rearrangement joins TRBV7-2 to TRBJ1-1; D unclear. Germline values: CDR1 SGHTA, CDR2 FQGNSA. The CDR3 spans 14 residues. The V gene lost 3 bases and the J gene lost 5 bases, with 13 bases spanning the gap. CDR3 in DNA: TGTGCCAGCAGCTTCCTCGTCCCGGGGACTGAAGCTTTCTTT. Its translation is CASSFLVPGTEAFF.

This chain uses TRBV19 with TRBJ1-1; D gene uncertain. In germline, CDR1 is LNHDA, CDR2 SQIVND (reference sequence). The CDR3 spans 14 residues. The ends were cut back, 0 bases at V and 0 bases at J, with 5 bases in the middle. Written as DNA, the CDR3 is TGTGCCAGTAGTATAGACAGGCTGAACACTGAAGCTTTCTTT. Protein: CASSIDRLNTEAFF.

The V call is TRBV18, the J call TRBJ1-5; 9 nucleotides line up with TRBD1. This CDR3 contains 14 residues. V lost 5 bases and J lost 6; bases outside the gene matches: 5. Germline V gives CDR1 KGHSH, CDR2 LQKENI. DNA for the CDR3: TGTGCCAGCTCAACAACAGGGGGCACTCAGCCCCAGCATTTT. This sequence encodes CASSTTGGTQPQHF.

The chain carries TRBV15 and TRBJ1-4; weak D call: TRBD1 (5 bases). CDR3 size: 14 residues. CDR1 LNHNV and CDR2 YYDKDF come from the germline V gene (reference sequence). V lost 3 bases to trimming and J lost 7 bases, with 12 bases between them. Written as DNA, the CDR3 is TGTGCCACCAGCAGCGGGGGGACCGGTGAAAAACTGTTTTTT. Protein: CATSSGGTGEKLFF.

CDR3 DNA sequence: TGCGCCAGCAGCTGGGATAGCGCCTACGAGCAGTACTTC. Protein sequence: CASSWDSAYEQYF. The rearrangement links TRBV5-1 to TRBJ2-7; weak D call: TRBD2 (5 bases). CDR1 is SGHRS and CDR2 is YFSETQ in the germline V gene. The CDR3 is 13 residues long. Trimming shortened V by 3 bases and J by 2 bases, and 9 bases separated the two germline ends.

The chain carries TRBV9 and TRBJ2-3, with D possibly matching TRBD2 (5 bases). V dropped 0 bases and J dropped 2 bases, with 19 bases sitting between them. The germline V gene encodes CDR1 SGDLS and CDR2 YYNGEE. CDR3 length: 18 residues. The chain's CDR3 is CASSVDPRSGNPTDTQYF. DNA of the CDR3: TGTGCCAGCAGCGTAGACCCTCGGTCGGGAAACCCCACAGATACGCAGTATTTT. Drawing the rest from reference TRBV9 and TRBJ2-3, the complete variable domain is DSGVTQTPKHLITATGQRVTLRCSPRSGDLSVYWYQQSLDQGLQFLIQYYNGEERAKGNILERFSAQQFPDLHSELNLSSLELGDSALYFCASSVDPRSGNPTDTQYFGPGTRLTVL.